Each of the 8 T cell receptor beta chains below was sequenced from the same sample in a study of cytomegalovirus exposure and HLA in healthy donors. Data came from immunoSEQ multiplex PCR; TCRdb stores just in-frame clones and leaves some out. The sample has roughly 63,000 clones; about 89% are singletons. The sample comprised PBMCs. The receptor set was obtained from a woman under 30 in good health and CMV-seronegative.

The chain combines TRBV27 with TRBJ2-7; 11 bases map to TRBD2. Germline values: CDR1 MNHEY, CDR2 SMNVEV (reference sequence). Trimming took 9 bases from V and 3 from J; bases not matched to a gene: 4. The CDR3 sequence is 13 residues long. The CDR3, as DNA: TGTGCCAGTCGGACTAGCGGGCTCTACGAGCAGTACTTC. As protein: CASRTSGLYEQYF.

There are many counts of this clone. The V and J genes are TRBV6-6 and TRBJ1-6, with TRBD1 as a possible D gene (6 bases). Germline V gene sequence: CDR1 MNHNY, CDR2 SVGAGI (reference sequence). Trimming shortened V by 5 bases and J by 8 bases, and 16 bases separated the two germline ends. The CDR3 consists of 15 residues. CDR3 sequence: CASSQMEQGYSPLHF. The CDR3 DNA is TGTGCCAGCAGTCAGATGGAACAGGGCTATTCACCCCTCCACTTT.

The chain couples TRBV5-6 to TRBJ2-6; D might be TRBD1 (5 bases). This CDR3 has 18 amino acids. The germline gives CDR1 SGHDT, CDR2 YYEEEE. Trimming removed 2 bases from V and 4 bases from J, with 19 bases in between. The CDR3 DNA sequence: TGTGCCAGCAGCTTCCAGGGCCTGCTCTTTGGGGGGGCCAACGTCCTGACTTTC. Translated, it gives CASSFQGLLFGGANVLTF.

This clone was recorded a few times. This rearrangement joins TRBV10-1 to TRBJ2-1; TRBD2 matches 10 bases. This CDR3 is 13 amino acids long. Germline V gene sequence: CDR1 WNHNN, CDR2 SYGVQD (reference sequence). The V and J ends lost 2 bases and 12 bases, in that order; junction bases with no gene match: 4. The CDR3 here is CASSETAGGRQFF. The DNA of the CDR3 is TGCGCCAGCAGTGAGACAGCGGGAGGGCGGCAGTTCTTC.

The gene calls are TRBV7-9 and TRBJ1-2; a weak D match, TRBD1 (5 bases). Deletions cut 6 bases from V and 2 bases from J, with 13 bases between. Germline CDR1 SEHNR, CDR2 FQNEAQ (reference sequence). The CDR3 length is 14 residues. The CDR3 region has the DNA TGTGCCAGCAGACGGGGGGAGGAAAACTATGGCTACACCTTC. Residues: CASRRGEENYGYTF.

The chain uses TRBV5-1 and TRBJ2-3, with TRBD1 matching over 8 bases. CDR3 size: 15 residues. Germline V gene data show CDR1 as SGHRS and CDR2 as YFSETQ. V was pared by 5 bases and J by 6 bases, with 11 bases of the junction left unmatched. CDR3 DNA sequence: TGCGCCAGCAGTTTCAGGGCAGGGGGCTTGGATACGCAGTATTTT. Translated: CASSFRAGGLDTQYF.

V is TRBV28 and J is TRBJ2-7; 8 bases are a match to TRBD1. Germline V gene data show CDR1 as MDHEN and CDR2 as SYDVKM. The CDR3 extends over 14 amino acids. V gave up 2 bases and J gave up 4 bases; unmatched junction bases: 4. The CDR3 DNA is TGTGCCAGCAGTTTACCGACAGGGGCGTACGAGCAGTACTTC. It yields the protein CASSLPTGAYEQYF.

The chain carries TRBV6-1 and TRBJ2-1, with 12 positions matching TRBD1. V was clipped by 6 bases and J by 7 bases; unmatched bases: 7. The CDR3 has 15 residues. Looked up from germline, CDR1 is MNHNS and CDR2 is SASEGT. The CDR3 loop is CASRTGTGGWNEQFF. The CDR3 DNA follows: TGTGCCAGCAGGACCGGGACAGGGGGCTGGAATGAGCAGTTCTTC.